This TCR beta chain was recorded in a study of T cells in lung cancer brain metastases. The table came from immunoSEQ multiplex PCR; TCRdb's copy has only in-frame clones and leaves some out. The profile shows roughly 6,500 clones, roughly 90% of them singletons. The CDR3 length is 15 residues. Germline V gene data show CDR1 as SEHNR and CDR2 as FQNEAQ (reference sequence). V was shortened by 5 bases and J by 3 bases, with 16 bases between the two germline ends. Sequencing was carried out using tumor tissue from the primary lung tumor. The receptor was derived from a man over 45 with non-small cell lung cancer. V gene TRBV7-9 combines with J gene TRBJ1-1; tentative D call: TRBD1 (6 bases). The CDR3 is CASSDPWGGDTEAFF. Written as DNA, the CDR3 is TGTGCCAGCAGCGACCCTTGGGGGGGCGACACTGAAGCTTTCTTT. The full variable domain, completed using reference TRBV7-9 and TRBJ1-1, is DTGVSQNPRHKITKRGQNVTFRCDPISEHNRLYWYRQTLGQGPEFLTYFQNEAQLEKSRLLSDRFSAERPKGSFSTLEIQRTEQGDSAMYLCASSDPWGGDTEAFFGQGTRLTVV.